This TCR beta chain is from a study of blood T cell repertoires in COVID-19. Original methodology: Amplifying reference gene primers gave estimates of nucleated cell counts. Produced via immunoSEQ multiplex PCR; TCRdb's table is partial and in-frame only. The V and J calls and clone size come from that table; D and trimming were worked out from the DNA. This table has a few hundred thousand clones, 85% appearing once. With 5 bases clipped from V and 9 bases from J, the junction kept 10 bases outside the gene matches. Germline V gene data show CDR1 as SGHRS and CDR2 as YFSETQ. This CDR3 is built from 14 residues.

The chain links TRBV5-1 to TRBJ2-1; TRBD1 aligns across 8 bases. This receptor was obtained from a woman between 50 and 59 years old who had recovered from COVID-19. The sequencing input was PBMCs or T cells enriched from blood (not recorded which). The CDR3 loop reads CASSPGQGVGEQFF. The CDR3 region has the DNA TGCGCCAGCAGTCCAGGACAGGGTGTGGGTGAGCAGTTCTTC.